This TCR beta chain stems from a study of shared clonotypes between healthy human individuals. Trimming stripped 4 bases from V and 5 bases from J, with 18 bases between. Germline CDR1 reads LGHNA; CDR2 reads YNFKEQ. This CDR3 is built from 16 residues. Repertoires were generated with immunoSEQ multiplex PCR, while TCRdb's copy carries only in-frame clones and drops some. Here the sample spans 2 million to 2.5 million clones, approximately 95% being singletons. For this clone: The antigen is not known.

Study-level points and caveats: Naive subsets typically showed greater estimated richness than memory subsets.

The chain recombines TRBV4-2 with TRBJ2-1; D possibly corresponds to TRBD2 (6 bases). Sequencing was performed on naive CD4+ T cells sorted from blood. Subset specified: CD45RA+ positively selected. The sequence derives from a man between 18 and 29 years old in good health. CDR3 in amino acids: CASSPAEGQTHNEQFF. CDR3 in DNA: TGTGCCAGCAGCCCGGCGGAGGGTCAGACCCACAATGAGCAGTTCTTC.